The 20 T cell receptor beta chains reported below all come from one sample, sequenced in a study of cytomegalovirus exposure and HLA in healthy donors. Profiling relied on immunoSEQ multiplex PCR, and the TCRdb table lists in-frame clones only, not all of them. The sample holds 150,000 to 160,000 clones, 86% seen once. Sequenced: PBMCs. All receptors come from a man younger than 35 in good health and CMV-seropositive.

The chain couples TRBV27 to TRBJ1-1; D is perhaps TRBD1 (6 bases). This CDR3 contains 12 residues. CDR1 is MNHEY and CDR2 is SMNVEV in the germline V gene (reference sequence). Trimming cost V 10 bases and J 7 bases, with 16 bases left between them. This CDR3 reads CATKGGGIEAFF. CDR3 coding DNA: TGTGCCACCAAAGGGGGAGGGATTGAAGCTTTCTTT.

The genes are TRBV6-6 and TRBJ1-4, with 8 nucleotides matching TRBD1. The CDR3 is 15 amino acids. J was trimmed by 5 bases and V by 5 bases; bases with no gene match: 7. Germline CDR1 MNHNY, CDR2 SVGAGI (reference sequence). The CDR3 DNA follows: TGTGCCAGCAGTACTCAGGGGGCCAGGAATGAAAAACTGTTTTTT. Encoded protein: CASSTQGARNEKLFF.

The table lists this clone with a few counts. V and J are TRBV7-6 and TRBJ1-6; D is uncertain. The CDR3 contains 13 residues. Germline V gene sequence: CDR1 SGHVS, CDR2 FNYEAQ. V was pared by 5 bases and J by 6 bases, with 8 bases between. This CDR3 is CASSQHVNSPLHF. In DNA, the CDR3 is TGTGCCAGCAGCCAACACGTTAATTCACCCCTCCACTTT. The full variable domain, its missing parts supplied by reference TRBV7-6 and TRBJ1-6, is GAGVSQSPRYKVTKRGQDVALRCDPISGHVSLYWYRQALGQGPEFLTYFNYEAQQDKSGLPNDRFSAERPEGSISTLTIQRTEQRDSAMYRCASSQHVNSPLHFGNGTRLTVT.

This chain connects TRBV28 to TRBJ2-1, with 7 bases aligning to TRBD1. CDR3 length: 15 residues. Looked up from germline, CDR1 is MDHEN and CDR2 is SYDVKM. V shed 9 bases, J shed 5 bases, and the junction held 13 bases outside the gene matches. CDR3: CASLETGPINNEQFF. For the CDR3, the DNA is TGTGCCAGTCTTGAGACAGGGCCGATTAACAATGAGCAGTTCTTC.

The chain uses TRBV5-6 and TRBJ1-2; TRBD1 matches at 10 bases. The trim removed 4 bases at V and 6 bases at J, leaving 6 bases unmatched. The CDR3 is 14 amino acids. CDR1 and CDR2 from the germline V gene are SGHDT and YYEEEE. Here the CDR3 reads CASSPGQGGHGYTF. The CDR3, as DNA: TGTGCCAGCAGCCCCGGACAGGGGGGACATGGCTACACCTTC.

This sequence joins TRBV5-1 and TRBJ2-6; 7 bases map to TRBD1. Germline V CDR1 and CDR2: SGHRS, YFSETQ. After removal of 4 bases from V and 0 bases from J, the junction contained 10 bases not matched to a gene. The CDR3 has 18 residues. The CDR3 is CASSLGRDSNSGANVLTF. The CDR3 region has the DNA TGCGCCAGCAGCCTGGGCCGGGACAGCAACTCTGGGGCCAACGTCCTGACTTTC.

This clone was counted once. The V and J genes are TRBV4-3 and TRBJ2-2; TRBD2 aligns across 7 bases. The CDR3 has 17 amino acids. CDR1 LGHNA and CDR2 YSLEER come from the germline V gene. V shed 0 bases and J 2 bases; nucleotides not matched to a gene: 6. DNA of the CDR3: TGCGCCAGCAGCCAAGACCCCAGCGGGGCTAACACCGGGGAGCTGTTTTTT. This encodes CASSQDPSGANTGELFF.

This rearrangement joins TRBV6-6 to TRBJ1-2; possibly TRBD1 for D (6 bases). V lost 5 bases and J lost 3, with 10 bases in between. The CDR3 extends over 13 amino acids. The V gene's germline CDR1 is MNHNY and CDR2 SVGAGI (reference sequence). CDR3 DNA sequence: TGTGCCAGCAGTACTGGGGGCGACTATGGCTACACCTTC. Translating gives CASSTGGDYGYTF.

This chain uses TRBV30 with TRBJ2-7; no reliable D call. This CDR3 has 16 amino acids. Germline CDR1 is GTSNPN and CDR2 is SVGIG (reference sequence). V lost 2 bases to trimming and J lost 2 bases, with 19 bases between them. The CDR3 region has the DNA TGTGCCTGGAGTCGCCCGGGTCTCTCTCCTCCCTACGAGCAGTACTTC. This gives the protein CAWSRPGLSPPYEQYF.

Here the CDR3 reads CASSPPSRNEQFF. CDR3 DNA: TGTGCCAGCAGCCCCCCCTCCAGGAATGAGCAGTTCTTC. This chain uses TRBV11-1 with TRBJ2-1; D ambiguous. Germline assignment: CDR1 SGHAT and CDR2 FQDESV (reference sequence). The CDR3 runs to 13 residues. V was cut by 5 bases and J by 7 bases, with 12 bases left in between.

V and J are TRBV30 and TRBJ2-7, with 7 bases lining up with TRBD2. The CDR3 spans 13 residues. J gave up 4 bases and V 1 base, and 4 bases lay outside the gene matches. Germline CDR1 and CDR2: GTSNPN and SVGIG (reference sequence). The CDR3 bases are TGTGCCTGGAGTGCGGGACTAACTTACGAGCAGTACTTC. Its protein product is CAWSAGLTYEQYF.

CDR3 in amino acids: CASSQLRGSSREQFF. Here the CDR3 DNA reads TGCGCCAGCAGCCAACTCCGCGGGAGTTCGCGGGAGCAGTTCTTC. The rearrangement joins TRBV4-1 to TRBJ2-1, with 7 bases lining up with TRBD2. Germline V gene sequence: CDR1 MGHRA, CDR2 YSYEKL. V lost 2 bases to trimming and J lost 10 bases; unmatched junction nucleotides: 11. CDR3 length: 15 residues.

This rearrangement joins TRBV7-3 to TRBJ2-2; 9 bases are shared with TRBD2. Germline CDR1 is SGHTA and CDR2 is FQGTGA. The CDR3 spans 16 residues. The trim removed 4 bases at V and 1 base at J, leaving 4 bases unmatched. The CDR3 is CASSSPTSGNTGELFF. CDR3 DNA sequence: TGTGCCAGCAGCTCCCCGACTAGCGGGAACACCGGGGAGCTGTTTTTT. Supplemented by reference TRBV7-3 and TRBJ2-2, the full variable domain reads GAGVSQTPSNKVTEKGKYVELRCDPISGHTALYWYRQSLGQGPEFLIYFQGTGAADDSGLPNDRFFAVRPEGSVSTLKIQRTERGDSAVYLCASSSPTSGNTGELFFGEGSRLTVL.

The chain employs TRBV2 and TRBJ1-1; tentatively, D is TRBD1 (5 bases). Trimming shortened V by 6 bases and J by 1 base, and 18 bases separated the two germline ends. This CDR3 contains 16 residues. The V gene's germline CDR1 is SNHLY and CDR2 FYNNEI. The CDR3 spells CASRDHGWGGNTEAFF. The CDR3 nucleotides read TGTGCCAGCAGAGACCACGGTTGGGGCGGGAACACTGAAGCTTTCTTT.

This sequence joins TRBV19 and TRBJ1-2; possible D gene TRBD1, 6 bases. This CDR3 has 13 residues. CDR1 LNHDA and CDR2 SQIVND come from the germline V gene (reference sequence). V lost 5 bases and J lost 4, with 11 bases in between. DNA for the CDR3: TGTGCCAGTAGTCCGGACAGACTCTATGGCTACACCTTC. Translated, it gives CASSPDRLYGYTF.

Here the CDR3 DNA reads TGTGCCAGCAGGCTTGACAGGGACTATGGCTACACCTTC. Encoded protein: CASRLDRDYGYTF. The chain has TRBV2 and TRBJ1-2, with TRBD1 identical over 7 bases. The V gene's germline CDR1 is SNHLY and CDR2 FYNNEI. V shed 6 bases, J shed 3 bases, and the junction held 4 bases outside the gene matches. CDR3 size: 13 residues.

The chain couples TRBV5-1 to TRBJ1-4; D is unclear. This CDR3 is built from 15 residues. Germline lookup yields CDR1 SGHRS and CDR2 YFSETQ. V lost 0 bases and J 0 bases, leaving 6 bases between the germline ends. Here the CDR3 DNA reads TGCGCCAGCAGCTTGGGAGTTTCAACTAATGAAAAACTGTTTTTT. Translated: CASSLGVSTNEKLFF.

The chain uses TRBV4-3 and TRBJ2-4; D perhaps matches TRBD2 (6 bases). CDR1 is LGHNA, CDR2 YSLEER, per germline. V gave up 0 bases and J gave up 0 bases, with 12 bases separating them. The CDR3 loop spans 17 amino acids. The CDR3 nucleotides read TGCGCCAGCAGCCAAGAGCGGGGATACCTAGCCAAAAACATTCAGTACTTC. Translated, it gives CASSQERGYLAKNIQYF.

This clone was seen only a few times. The chain carries TRBV10-2 and TRBJ1-5; maybe TRBD1 (6 bases). Germline values: CDR1 WSHSY, CDR2 SAAADI. Trimming pared 0 bases from V and 7 bases from J, leaving 10 bases between. The CDR3 covers 14 residues. DNA of the CDR3: TGCGCCAGCAGTGAGTCCCAGGGGAGACAGCCCCAGCATTTT. It specifies CASSESQGRQPQHF.

The rearrangement joins TRBV7-6 to TRBJ2-3, with TRBD1 identical over 12 bases. Germline loops: CDR1 SGHVS, CDR2 FNYEAQ. The V segment lost 6 bases and the J segment 4 bases; nucleotides outside the gene matches: 5. The CDR3 loop spans 15 amino acids. The CDR3 bases are TGTGCCAGCAGGAAGGGACAGGGGGCCGCAGATACGCAGTATTTT. Translation: CASRKGQGAADTQYF.